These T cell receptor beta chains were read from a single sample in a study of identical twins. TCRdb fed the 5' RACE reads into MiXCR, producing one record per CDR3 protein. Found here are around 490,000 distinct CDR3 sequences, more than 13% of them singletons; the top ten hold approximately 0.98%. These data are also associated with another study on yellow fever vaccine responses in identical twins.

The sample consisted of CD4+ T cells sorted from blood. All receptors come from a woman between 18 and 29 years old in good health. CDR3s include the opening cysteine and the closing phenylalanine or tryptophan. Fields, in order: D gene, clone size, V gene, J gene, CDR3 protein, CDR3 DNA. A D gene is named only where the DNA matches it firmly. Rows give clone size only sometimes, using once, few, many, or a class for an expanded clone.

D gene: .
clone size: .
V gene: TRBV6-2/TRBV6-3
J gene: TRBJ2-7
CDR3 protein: CASRILSAGEQYF
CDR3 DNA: TGTGCCAGCAGGATACTTAGCGCCGGGGAGCAGTACTTC

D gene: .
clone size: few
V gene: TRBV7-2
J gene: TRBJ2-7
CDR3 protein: CASSPGGGNRREQYF
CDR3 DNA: TGTGCCAGCAGCCCAGGGGGAGGGAACCGTCGTGAGCAGTACTTC

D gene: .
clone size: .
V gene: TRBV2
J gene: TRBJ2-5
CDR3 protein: CASSELWYQETQYF
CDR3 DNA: TGTGCCAGCAGTGAATTATGGTACCAAGAGACCCAGTACTTC

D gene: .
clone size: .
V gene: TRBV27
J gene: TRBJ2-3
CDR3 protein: CASSDFAGPAPDTQYF
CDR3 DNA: TGTGCCAGCAGTGACTTTGCGGGGCCGGCCCCAGATACGCAGTATTTT

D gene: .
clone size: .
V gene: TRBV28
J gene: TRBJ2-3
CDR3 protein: CASSLPGEAQYF
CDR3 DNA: TGTGCCAGCAGTTTACCGGGGGAGGCGCAGTATTTT

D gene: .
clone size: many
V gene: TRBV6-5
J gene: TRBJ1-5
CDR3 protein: CASGGGYQPQHF
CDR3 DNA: TGTGCCAGTGGAGGGGGGTATCAGCCCCAGCATTTT

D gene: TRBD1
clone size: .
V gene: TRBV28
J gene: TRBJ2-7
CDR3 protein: CASSLARRGRAGDEQYF
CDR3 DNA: TGTGCCAGCAGTCTCGCTCGCAGGGGGCGCGCTGGTGACGAGCAGTACTTC

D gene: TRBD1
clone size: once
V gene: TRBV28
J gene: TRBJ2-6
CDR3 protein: CASSAPGQGLTGANVLTF
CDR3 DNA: TGTGCCAGCAGTGCTCCGGGACAGGGGCTAACTGGGGCCAACGTCCTGACTTTC

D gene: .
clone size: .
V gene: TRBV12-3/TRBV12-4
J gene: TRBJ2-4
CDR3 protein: CASSLGTALAKNIQYF
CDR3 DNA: TGTGCCAGCAGTTTAGGGACAGCCTTAGCCAAAAACATTCAGTACTTC

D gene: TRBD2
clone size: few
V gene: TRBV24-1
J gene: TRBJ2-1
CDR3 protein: CATSEVVSGRLDEQFF
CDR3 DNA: TGTGCCACCAGTGAGGTGGTCAGCGGGAGATTGGATGAGCAGTTCTTC

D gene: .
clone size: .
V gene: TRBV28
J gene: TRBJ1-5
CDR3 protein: CATLASGSPNQPQHF
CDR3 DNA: TGTGCCACCCTTGCATCGGGGTCCCCCAATCAGCCCCAGCATTTT

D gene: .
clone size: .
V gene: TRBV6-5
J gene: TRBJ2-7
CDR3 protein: CASSRSLISSYEQYF
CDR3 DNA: TGTGCCAGCAGCCGCAGCCTCATAAGCTCCTACGAGCAGTACTTC

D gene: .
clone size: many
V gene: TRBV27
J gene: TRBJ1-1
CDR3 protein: CASSLSRTEMNTEAFF
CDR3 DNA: TGTGCCAGCAGTTTATCCCGGACAGAGATGAACACTGAAGCTTTCTTT

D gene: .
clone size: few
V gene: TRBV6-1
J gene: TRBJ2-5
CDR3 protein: CASRNRGRGETQYF
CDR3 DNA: TGTGCCAGCAGGAACCGGGGCCGTGGGGAGACCCAGTACTTC

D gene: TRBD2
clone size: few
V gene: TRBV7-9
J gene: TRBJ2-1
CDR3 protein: CASSLELAGGGEQFF
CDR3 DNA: TGTGCCAGCAGCTTAGAACTAGCGGGGGGGGGTGAGCAGTTCTTC

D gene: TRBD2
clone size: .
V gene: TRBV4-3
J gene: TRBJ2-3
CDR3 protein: CASSQGLAGGQDTQYF
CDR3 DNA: TGCGCCAGCAGCCAGGGACTAGCGGGAGGGCAAGATACGCAGTATTTT

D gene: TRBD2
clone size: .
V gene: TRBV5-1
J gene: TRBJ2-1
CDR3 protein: CASSKTGLAGVREQFF
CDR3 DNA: TGCGCCAGCAGCAAAACGGGACTAGCGGGAGTGAGAGAGCAGTTCTTC

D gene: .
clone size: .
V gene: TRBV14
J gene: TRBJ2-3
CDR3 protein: CASSPPGSRLSTDTQYF
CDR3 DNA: TGTGCCAGCAGCCCCCCGGGGTCGCGGCTTAGCACAGATACGCAGTATTTT

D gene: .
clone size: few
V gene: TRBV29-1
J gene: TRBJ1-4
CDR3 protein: CSVAGSSEKLFF
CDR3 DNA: TGCAGCGTTGCAGGGAGCAGTGAAAAACTGTTTTTT

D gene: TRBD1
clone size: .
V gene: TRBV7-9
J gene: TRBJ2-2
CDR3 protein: CASSRTTGDTGELFF
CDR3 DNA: TGTGCCAGCAGCCGAACTACAGGGGACACCGGGGAGCTGTTTTTT

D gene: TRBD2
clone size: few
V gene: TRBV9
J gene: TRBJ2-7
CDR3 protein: CASSVETGGIYEQYF
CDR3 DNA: TGTGCCAGCAGCGTAGAAACGGGGGGAATCTACGAGCAGTACTTC